A single sample is the source of the 17 T cell receptor beta chains below, sequenced in a study of blood T cell repertoires in COVID-19. The method was immunoSEQ multiplex PCR; TCRdb's version includes in-frame clones alone and lacks a portion of them. Of about 240,000 clones listed, around 86% are singletons. Input material: peripheral blood. The receptors here all came from a man at least 80 years old with acute or convalescent COVID-19.

V gene TRBV5-1 combines with J gene TRBJ2-5, with a weak D call TRBD1 (5 bases). Germline CDR1 reads SGHRS; CDR2 reads YFSETQ. V gave up 2 bases and J gave up 1 base, with 12 bases separating them. The CDR3 covers 15 residues. CDR3 loop: CASSFQGGAQETQYF. For the CDR3, the DNA is TGCGCCAGCAGCTTCCAAGGTGGGGCCCAAGAGACCCAGTACTTC.

The V call is TRBV10-3, the J call TRBJ1-1, with 8 nucleotides matching TRBD1. From germline, CDR1 is ENHRY and CDR2 SYGVKD. V gave up 8 bases and J gave up 4 bases; unmatched junction bases: 9. This CDR3 is 14 amino acids long. CDR3 bases: TGTGCCATCGGAGCAGGGGGCGCCGGCACTGAAGCTTTCTTT. Its protein product is CAIGAGGAGTEAFF.

CDR3 sequence: CASSLEGPIGGYNQPQHF. In nucleotides, the CDR3 is TGTGCCAGCAGTTTAGAAGGACCTATAGGGGGTTACAATCAGCCCCAGCATTTT. This chain joins TRBV27 and TRBJ1-5; tentatively, D is TRBD1 (6 bases). In germline, CDR1 is MNHEY, CDR2 SMNVEV (reference sequence). This CDR3 region has 18 residues. V shed 2 bases and J shed 3 bases, with 20 bases lying between them.

This chain connects TRBV11-3 to TRBJ2-3; D is perhaps TRBD2 (6 bases). This CDR3 contains 13 residues. In germline, CDR1 is SGHNT, CDR2 YENEEA. Trimming removed 5 bases from V and 1 base from J, with 7 bases in between. CDR3 sequence: CASSPGGTDTQYF. CDR3 coding DNA: TGTGCCAGCAGCCCGGGAGGCACAGATACGCAGTATTTT.

This chain connects TRBV28 to TRBJ1-5; 7 nucleotides match TRBD1. Trimming removed 6 bases from V and 2 bases from J; junction bases left unmatched: 7. Germline values: CDR1 MDHEN, CDR2 SYDVKM. This CDR3 is built from 15 residues. The CDR3 loop reads CASRGQSGGNQPQHF. The CDR3 DNA sequence: TGTGCCAGCAGGGGACAGTCCGGTGGCAATCAGCCCCAGCATTTT.

The chain links TRBV7-2 to TRBJ2-7; 7 nucleotides agree with TRBD1. The junction had 9 bases not matched to a gene; V was cut back by 6 bases and J by 4 bases. The CDR3 length is 14 residues. CDR1 and CDR2 (germline): SGHTA, FQGNSA. In DNA form, the CDR3 reads TGTGCCAGCAGTCGCGACAGGGTAAGGTACGAGCAGTACTTC. Amino acids: CASSRDRVRYEQYF. The complete variable domain, with remaining parts taken from reference TRBV7-2 and TRBJ2-7, reads GAGVSQSPSNKVTEKGKDVELRCDPISGHTALYWYRQSLGQGLEFLIYFQGNSAPDKSGLPSDRFSAERTGGSVSTLTIQRTQQEDSAVYLCASSRDRVRYEQYFGPGTRLTVT.

The chain recombines TRBV28 with TRBJ2-3; D uncertain. The V gene's germline CDR1 is MDHEN and CDR2 SYDVKM. This CDR3 is built from 14 residues. The V gene lost 2 bases and the J gene lost 4 bases, with 10 bases spanning the gap. CDR3 bases: TGTGCCAGCAGTTTACGATTGGCGGCAGATACGCAGTATTTT. This translates into CASSLRLAADTQYF.

This sequence joins TRBV9 and TRBJ2-2; 8 bases map to TRBD1. This CDR3 comprises 15 residues. Germline lookup yields CDR1 SGDLS and CDR2 YYNGEE. V shed 0 bases and J 5 bases; nucleotides not matched to a gene: 3. The CDR3 is CASSVGTGWTGELFF. As DNA, the CDR3 is TGTGCCAGCAGCGTAGGGACAGGGTGGACCGGGGAGCTGTTTTTT. The variable domain in full, with the rest retrieved from reference TRBV9 and TRBJ2-2, is DSGVTQTPKHLITATGQRVTLRCSPRSGDLSVYWYQQSLDQGLQFLIQYYNGEERAKGNILERFSAQQFPDLHSELNLSSLELGDSALYFCASSVGTGWTGELFFGEGSRLTVL.

V gene TRBV24-1 combines with J gene TRBJ2-7; 7 bases are shared with TRBD1. This CDR3 has 16 amino acids. J lost 4 bases, V lost 3 bases, and 11 bases had no gene match. In germline, CDR1 is KGHDR, CDR2 SFDVKD. Here the CDR3 reads CATSDLQQGRSYEQYF. DNA of the CDR3: TGTGCCACCAGTGATCTTCAACAGGGGAGATCTTACGAGCAGTACTTC.

The chain employs TRBV5-1 and TRBJ2-2; the match to TRBD2 covers 11 bases. CDR3 length equals 16 residues. J gave up 4 bases and V 3 bases, and 5 bases lay outside the gene matches. Germline-derived CDR1 and CDR2 are SGHRS and YFSETQ. The CDR3 loop reads CASSWRTSGPTGELFF. The CDR3 DNA reads TGCGCCAGCAGCTGGAGGACTAGCGGGCCCACCGGGGAGCTGTTTTTT.

V is TRBV6-5 and J is TRBJ1-1; 8 nucleotides line up with TRBD1. CDR1 and CDR2 (germline): MNHEY, SVGAGI. The CDR3 is made up of 14 amino acids. Unmatched junction bases numbered 7, after V lost 2 bases and J lost 8 bases. The CDR3 sequence is CASSYGTGLSEAFF. The CDR3 region has the DNA TGTGCCAGCAGTTACGGGACAGGTCTATCGGAAGCTTTCTTT.

J is TRBJ2-7 and V is TRBV7-5; the D segment call TRBD1 is taken from the table without a DNA check. TRBV7-5 is assigned pseudogene status. The CDR3 loop spans 13 amino acids. CDR3 DNA sequence: TGTGCCAGAAGCCTAGACAGGGGCTACGAGCAGTACTTC. It is translated as CARSLDRGYEQYF.

DNA of the CDR3: TGTGCCAGCAGTCCTATATTGAACTCACCCACTGAAGCTTTCTTT. Its translation: CASSPILNSPTEAFF. The rearrangement joins TRBV6-5 to TRBJ1-1, with D hard to call. V was clipped by 5 bases and J by 4 bases, with 17 bases between them. This CDR3 contains 15 residues. Germline lookup yields CDR1 MNHEY and CDR2 SVGAGI.

As for this clone: Its ends do not fully match the called genes, so a read error is possible. The chain recombines TRBV7-7 with TRBJ2-2; D might be TRBD1 (5 bases). Germline lookup yields CDR1 SSHAT and CDR2 FNYEAQ (reference sequence). The CDR3 consists of 16 residues. CDR3 coding DNA: TGTGCTAGCAGCTTAGTGAGGACACAGAACACCGGGGAGCTGTTTTTT. Its protein product is CASSLVRTQNTGELFF.

This CDR3 reads CASSPGGATGTPNTEAFF. The CDR3 DNA follows: TGTGCCAGCAGCCCCGGAGGGGCGACTGGTACCCCGAACACTGAAGCTTTCTTT. The chain uses TRBV28 and TRBJ1-1; D is possibly TRBD1 (5 bases). The germline V gene has CDR1 MDHEN and CDR2 SYDVKM. Trimming pared 6 bases from V and 1 base from J, leaving 24 bases between. CDR3 length: 18 residues. Looking up the rest from reference TRBV28 and TRBJ1-1 gives the full variable domain: DVKVTQSSRYLVKRTGEKVFLECVQDMDHENMFWYRQDPGLGLRLIYFSYDVKMKEKGDIPEGYSVSREKKERFSLILESASTNQTSMYLCASSPGGATGTPNTEAFFGQGTRLTVV.

V usage is TRBV18 and J usage is TRBJ1-2; TRBD1 might be the D (5 bases). The length of the CDR3 is 14 residues. The germline V gene has CDR1 KGHSH and CDR2 LQKENI. V lost 1 base to trimming and J lost 8 bases, with 14 bases between them. CDR3 sequence reads: CASSPRQYEAGYTF. In DNA form, the CDR3 reads TGTGCCAGCTCACCACGACAGTATGAAGCGGGCTACACCTTC.

The genes are TRBV6-5 and TRBJ1-5; TRBD1 agrees at 11 bases. The CDR3 has 15 amino acids. Germline CDR1 is MNHEY and CDR2 is SVGAGI. The V and J ends lost 4 bases and 1 base, in that order; junction bases with no gene match: 0. This CDR3 reads CASSWDRGSNQPQHF. CDR3 DNA sequence: TGTGCCAGCAGTTGGGACAGGGGGAGCAATCAGCCCCAGCATTTT.